One T cell receptor (beta chain) is described in this entry. Its antigen is not identified. The record originates from a study of cytomegalovirus exposure and HLA in healthy donors. Findings of the study overall: According to a later analysis, donors in an Asian-associated ancestry cluster reportedly had fewer N-insertions than the roughly 640-donor mean. A link between a missense DCLRE1C variant and TCR beta V- and J-gene trimming emerged from a later analysis.

The PCR employed 60 Vbeta primers together with 13 Jbeta primers. The method was immunoSEQ multiplex PCR; TCRdb's version includes in-frame clones alone and lacks a portion of them. The sample has around 94,000 clones, over 65% seen once. CDR3 length: 15 residues. Losses at the gene ends were 7 bases for V and 10 bases for J; bases not matched to a gene: 15. Germline V gene sequence: CDR1 LNHDA, CDR2 SQIVND (reference sequence). V gene TRBV19 combines with J gene TRBJ2-1, with 8 bases aligning to TRBD1. The receptor comes from a woman aged 35 to 49 in good health and CMV-seropositive. The source material was PBMCs. The DNA for the CDR3 is TGTGCCAGTACCTCAGGGGGCGCGGGATTTCTGGAGCAGTTCTTC. Protein: CASTSGGAGFLEQFF.